This T cell receptor (beta chain) comes out of a study of cytomegalovirus exposure and HLA in healthy donors. Study results and limitations: A later examination showed that TCR association rates differed by HLA locus, with DRB1 most and HLA-C fewest.

CDR3 length: 16 amino acids. Germline CDR1 MDHEN, CDR2 SYDVKM. Trimming removed 6 bases from V and 1 base from J, with 15 bases in between. To note about this clone: Its antigen remains unidentified.

Primers for the PCR totalled 60 Vbeta and 13 Jbeta. TCRdb keeps only in-frame clones here, not all; method: immunoSEQ multiplex PCR. The profile shows tens of thousands of clones, approximately 70% of them singletons. The specimen sequenced was PBMCs. V is TRBV28 and J is TRBJ2-2, with D tentatively TRBD2 (5 bases). The sequence derives from a man in his fifties or sixties in good health and CMV-seropositive. CDR3 in amino acids: CASRLSTSLNTGELFF. CDR3 DNA: TGTGCCAGCAGGCTCAGCACTAGTTTGAACACCGGGGAGCTGTTTTTT. Combining the CDR3 with reference TRBV28 and TRBJ2-2 gives the whole variable domain DVKVTQSSRYLVKRTGEKVFLECVQDMDHENMFWYRQDPGLGLRLIYFSYDVKMKEKGDIPEGYSVSREKKERFSLILESASTNQTSMYLCASRLSTSLNTGELFFGEGSRLTVL.